The 15 T cell receptor beta chains presented below share a single source sample, sequenced in a study of blood T cell repertoires in COVID-19. The protocol was immunoSEQ multiplex PCR, while the TCRdb copy is restricted to in-frame clones and leaves out a portion. The data contain tens of thousands of clones, about 83% of them singletons. Sequenced sample: peripheral blood. The receptors come from a man between 65 and 80 years old with acute or convalescent COVID-19.

This clone occurred once. The chain has TRBV3-1 (or the pseudogene TRBV3-2) and TRBJ2-1, with TRBD2 identical over 8 bases. The V gene end was trimmed by 1 base and the J gene end by 0 bases; junction bases not matched to a gene: 5. Germline V gene lookup returns CDR1 LGHDT and CDR2 YNNKEL (reference sequence). This CDR3 contains 17 residues. The CDR3 sequence is CASSQVPGTSSYNEQFF. CDR3 DNA sequence: TGTGCCAGCAGCCAAGTGCCTGGGACTAGCTCCTACAATGAGCAGTTCTTC.

Points on this clone: Other nucleotide sequences in the sample specify the same CDR3. The chain combines TRBV11-3 with TRBJ2-7; D gene ambiguous. Per germline, CDR1 SGHNT and CDR2 YENEEA. The CDR3 has 12 residues. V was clipped by 6 bases and J by 4 bases, with 10 bases between them. The CDR3 DNA reads TGTGCCAGCAGTTCGACTGGGTACGAGCAGTACTTC. This translates into CASSSTGYEQYF.

The rearrangement uses TRBV3-1 (or the pseudogene TRBV3-2) and TRBJ1-2, with D perhaps matching TRBD1 (5 bases). Between the trimmed V and J ends, which lost 1 base and 7 bases, there was a span of 13 bases. The CDR3 length is 14 residues. Germline-derived CDR1 and CDR2 are LGHDT and YNNKEL (reference sequence). CDR3 DNA: TGTGCCAGCAGCCAAGTCAGGGCAAAGGGTGGCTACACCTTC. The encoded protein is CASSQVRAKGGYTF.

This rearrangement joins TRBV28 to TRBJ2-7; 12 bases are a match to TRBD1. The CDR3 is made up of 16 amino acids. V was clipped by 7 bases and J by 5 bases; unmatched bases: 12. CDR1 MDHEN and CDR2 SYDVKM come from the germline V gene. In DNA form, the CDR3 reads TGTGCCAGCACCCTATACCTGGGACAGGGGGCCCACGAGCAGTACTTC. This encodes CASTLYLGQGAHEQYF.

The rearrangement uses TRBV7-2 and TRBJ1-1; D is unclear. Per the germline V gene, CDR1 is SGHTA and CDR2 is FQGNSA. CDR3 length: 13 amino acids. The V and J ends lost 1 base and 10 bases respectively, with 13 bases between them. CDR3 residues: CASSLERGSGAFF. In nucleotides, the CDR3 is TGTGCCAGCAGCTTAGAGCGGGGATCTGGAGCTTTCTTT.

This clone was counted a single time. This chain joins TRBV5-5 and TRBJ1-3; D gene ambiguous. V shed 0 bases and J shed 0 bases, with 7 bases lying between them. Germline loops: CDR1 SGHKS, CDR2 YYEKEE (reference sequence). This CDR3 comprises 15 residues. The CDR3 sequence is CASSLVAGSGNTIYF. The CDR3 coding sequence is TGTGCCAGCAGCTTGGTGGCAGGCTCTGGAAACACCATATATTTT.

The chain links TRBV7-9 to TRBJ1-2, with TRBD1 as a possible D gene (5 bases). The V and J ends lost 2 bases and 6 bases respectively, with 7 bases between them. Germline CDR1 reads SEHNR; CDR2 reads FQNEAQ (reference sequence). The CDR3 contains 12 residues. CDR3 coding DNA: TGTGCCAGCAGCTTACTACAGGATGGCTACACCTTC. This gives the protein CASSLLQDGYTF.

This clone showed up just a few times. The chain carries TRBV2 and TRBJ2-7; the match to TRBD2 covers 7 bases. CDR1 and CDR2 (germline): SNHLY, FYNNEI. The trim removed 6 bases at V and 3 bases at J, leaving 11 bases unmatched. The CDR3 spans 15 residues. CDR3 residues: CASRELGAGNYEQYF. In DNA form, the CDR3 reads TGTGCCAGCAGGGAGTTGGGAGCGGGAAACTACGAGCAGTACTTC.

The chain has TRBV5-1 and TRBJ2-7; D perhaps matches TRBD1 (6 bases). Trimming removed 0 bases at V and 5 bases at J, with 15 bases between. Looked up from germline, CDR1 is SGHRS and CDR2 is YFSETQ. The CDR3 runs 15 residues. In DNA, the CDR3 is TGCGCCAGCAGCTTGGATGTAGGGGGAAAGAACGAGCAGTACTTC. Amino acids: CASSLDVGGKNEQYF.

V and J are TRBV2 and TRBJ1-2, with 8 bases identical to TRBD1. CDR1 is SNHLY and CDR2 is FYNNEI in the germline V gene. There are 13 residues in the CDR3. Trimming at V came to 6 bases and at J to 7 bases, leaving 7 bases not matched to a gene. The CDR3 is CASRGQGGGGYTF. The DNA of the CDR3 is TGTGCCAGCAGAGGACAGGGTGGAGGTGGCTACACCTTC.

The rearrangement joins TRBV27 to TRBJ2-2; D possibly corresponds to TRBD2 (6 bases). Germline CDR1 MNHEY, CDR2 SMNVEV (reference sequence). Trimming took off 2 bases at V and 1 base at J, with 8 bases between the two ends. The length of the CDR3 is 15 residues. CDR3 region: CASSLRGMNTGELFF. CDR3 DNA sequence: TGTGCCAGCAGTTTACGGGGGATGAACACCGGGGAGCTGTTTTTT.

The chain is built from TRBV12-5 and TRBJ2-7; maybe TRBD1 (5 bases). Germline assignment: CDR1 LGHNT and CDR2 FRNRAP. V dropped 7 bases and J dropped 2 bases, with 18 bases sitting between them. The CDR3 extends over 15 amino acids. CDR3 amino acids: CASALRGIGTYEQYF. CDR3 bases: TGTGCTAGTGCTCTAAGGGGAATAGGGACCTACGAGCAGTACTTC.

The chain recombines TRBV10-3 with TRBJ2-2; D might be TRBD2 (6 bases). Germline V CDR1 and CDR2: ENHRY, SYGVKD. The CDR3 is 14 amino acids. The CDR3 here is CVAIAAANTGELFF. CDR3 sequence (DNA): TGTGTGGCGATAGCGGCAGCGAACACCGGGGAGCTGTTTTTT.

This clone appeared once. The chain recombines TRBV11-2 with TRBJ2-7; D may be TRBD1 (6 bases). The V and J ends lost 5 bases and 1 base respectively, with 15 bases between them. The CDR3 extends over 15 amino acids. Germline assignment: CDR1 SGHAT and CDR2 FQNNGV. CDR3 DNA: TGTGCCAGCAGCCCCGGACAGCTTCCTTCCTACGAGCAGTACTTC. This encodes CASSPGQLPSYEQYF.

V and J are TRBV5-5 and TRBJ2-3, with 9 nucleotides matching TRBD1. V shed 4 bases and J 3 bases; nucleotides not matched to a gene: 9. CDR1 SGHKS and CDR2 YYEKEE come from the germline V gene (reference sequence). The CDR3 totals 16 residues. The CDR3 coding sequence is TGTGCCAGCAGCCTGGCCGGGACAGGGAGTACAGATACGCAGTATTTT. Amino acids: CASSLAGTGSTDTQYF.